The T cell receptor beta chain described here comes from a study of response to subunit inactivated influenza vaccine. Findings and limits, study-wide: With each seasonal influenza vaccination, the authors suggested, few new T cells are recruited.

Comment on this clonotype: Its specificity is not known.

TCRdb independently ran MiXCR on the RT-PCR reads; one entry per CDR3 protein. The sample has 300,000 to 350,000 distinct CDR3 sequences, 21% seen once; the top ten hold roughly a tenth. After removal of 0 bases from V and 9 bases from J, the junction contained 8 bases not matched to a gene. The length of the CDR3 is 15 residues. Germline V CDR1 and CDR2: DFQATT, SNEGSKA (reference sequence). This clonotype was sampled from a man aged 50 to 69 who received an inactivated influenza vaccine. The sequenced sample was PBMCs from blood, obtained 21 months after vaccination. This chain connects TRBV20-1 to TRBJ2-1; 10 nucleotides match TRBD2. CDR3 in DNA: TGCAGTGCTAGAGATTTGCTAGCGGGGGCTTTTGAGCAGTTCTTC. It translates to CSARDLLAGAFEQFF.